Following are 20 T cell receptor beta chains from one sample sequenced in a study of OX40 agonist ivuxolimab in advanced cancers. The library was built by means of the immunoSEQ multiplex PCR assay. TCRdb mirrors the immuneACCESS table, restricted to in-frame sequences. Some clones are absent from its copies; in checked studies, under half trace to an unresolved V gene, and the reason for the others is unknown. The sample yields around 13,000 clones; around 74% were counted once. The ten largest make up about 34% of the sample. Specimen: CD4+ or CD8+ T cells sorted from blood, collected in a trial of the OX40 agonist ivuxolimab. These receptors were obtained from an adult with an advanced solid tumor such as melanoma, head and neck, liver or kidney cancer.

V usage is TRBV7-8 and J usage is TRBJ2-7; 12 nucleotides line up with TRBD2. Germline loops: CDR1 SGHVS, CDR2 FQNEAQ. Trimming took 5 bases from V and 2 from J; bases not matched to a gene: 10. The CDR3 contains 17 residues. This chain's CDR3 is CASSLRLAGVTTYEQYF. In DNA, the CDR3 is TGTGCCAGCAGCCTCCGACTAGCGGGAGTTACGACCTACGAGCAGTACTTC.

The chain couples TRBV4-3 to TRBJ2-5; 11 nucleotides line up with TRBD2. The DNA end lines up better with TRBJ2-7; the J call may be wrong. Germline V gives CDR1 LGHNA, CDR2 YSLEER. The length of the CDR3 is 15 residues. The CDR3 loop is CASSHVLAGAYEQYF. The CDR3 DNA sequence: TGCGCCAGCAGCCACGTACTAGCGGGAGCCTACGAGCAGTACTTC.

Relative to its sample, this clone is medium-sized. The CDR3 here is CASSWGAGGLTGELFF. In DNA form, the CDR3 reads TGTGCCAGCAGTTGGGGCGCGGGAGGTTTGACCGGGGAGCTGTTTTTT. The chain couples TRBV27 to TRBJ2-2; 8 positions agree with TRBD2. The CDR3 contains 16 residues. V lost 4 bases to trimming and J lost 5 bases; unmatched junction nucleotides: 9. Germline V CDR1 and CDR2: MNHEY, SMNVEV (reference sequence).

This clone was observed once. The rearrangement joins TRBV6-5 to TRBJ2-2; D remains ambiguous. The CDR3 has 13 residues. Trimming cost V 1 base and J 5 bases, with 5 bases left between them. Germline loops: CDR1 MNHEY, CDR2 SVGAGI. CDR3 loop: CASSYLETGELFF. CDR3 in DNA: TGTGCCAGCAGTTACTTAGAGACCGGGGAGCTGTTTTTT.

The chain is built from TRBV11-2 and TRBJ2-7, with 11 bases aligning to TRBD1. Per germline, CDR1 SGHAT and CDR2 FQNNGV. Unmatched junction bases numbered 8, after V lost 1 base and J lost 3 bases. This CDR3 comprises 17 residues. CDR3 in DNA: TGTGCCAGCAGCTTAGGGACAGGGGGCCTTCATAGCTACGAGCAGTACTTC. It codes for CASSLGTGGLHSYEQYF.

This clone was detected only once. V gene TRBV7-8 combines with J gene TRBJ2-7; D possibly corresponds to TRBD2 (5 bases). V was cut by 0 bases and J by 0 bases, with 6 bases left in between. The CDR3 loop spans 14 amino acids. CDR1 is SGHVS, CDR2 FQNEAQ, per germline. The CDR3 nucleotides read TGTGCCAGCAGCTTAGCGGACTCCTCCTACGAGCAGTACTTC. Protein sequence: CASSLADSSYEQYF.

V gene TRBV7-9 combines with J gene TRBJ1-2; 8 nucleotides agree with TRBD1. CDR1 and CDR2 (germline): SEHNR, FQNEAQ (reference sequence). This CDR3 has 15 residues. J gave up 6 bases and V 4 bases, and 10 bases lay outside the gene matches. CDR3 region: CASSSFTGGDDGYTF. In nucleotides, the CDR3 is TGTGCCAGCAGCTCTTTTACAGGGGGGGATGATGGCTACACCTTC.

V is TRBV4-2 and J is TRBJ1-1; D remains unclear. Germline-derived CDR1 and CDR2 are LGHNA and YNFKEQ. The ends were cut back, 0 bases at V and 6 bases at J, with 17 bases in the middle. This CDR3 region has 16 residues. The CDR3 DNA is TGTGCCAGCAGCCAAGACCCCACAGTGGTGGTCCCTGAAGCTTTCTTT. Protein: CASSQDPTVVVPEAFF.

The chain links TRBV6-4 to TRBJ2-1; 9 nucleotides match TRBD2. The V and J ends lost 0 bases and 7 bases, in that order; junction bases with no gene match: 7. CDR1 MRHNA and CDR2 SNTAGT come from the germline V gene. This CDR3 contains 16 residues. The CDR3 region is CASSDSRGLAPNEQFF. The CDR3 nucleotides read TGTGCCAGCAGTGACTCGAGAGGACTAGCGCCAAATGAGCAGTTCTTC.

J is TRBJ2-7 and V is TRBV13, with unresolved D. The germline V and J ends were trimmed by 0 bases and 2 bases, with 8 bases remaining between them. Germline values: CDR1 PRHDT, CDR2 FYEKMQ (reference sequence). This CDR3 spans 14 amino acids. As DNA, the CDR3 is TGTGCCAGCAGCTTAGGGGCGGACCCCTACGAGCAGTACTTC. Translated, it gives CASSLGADPYEQYF.

A single count supports this clone. The gene calls are TRBV2 and TRBJ2-5; 7 bases match TRBD1. CDR1 is SNHLY, CDR2 FYNNEI, per germline. V dropped 5 bases and J dropped 4; count of bases not matched to a gene: 10. The CDR3 is made up of 15 amino acids. In nucleotides, the CDR3 is TGTGCCAGCAGTATCTCGACAGGGTCGGGAGAGACCCAGTACTTC. It encodes CASSISTGSGETQYF.

V gene TRBV6-5 combines with J gene TRBJ1-5; no clear D gene. V was pared by 5 bases and J by 5 bases, with 10 bases between. The CDR3 has 13 amino acids. CDR1 and CDR2 (germline): MNHEY, SVGAGI. CDR3 bases: TGTGCCAGCAGTACCAACATCGATCAGCCCCAGCATTTT. Its protein is CASSTNIDQPQHF.

The chain uses TRBV15 and TRBJ2-7, with TRBD1 matching over 10 bases. The V gene end was trimmed by 0 bases and the J gene end by 5 bases; junction bases not matched to a gene: 7. Germline CDR1 reads LNHNV; CDR2 reads YYDKDF (reference sequence). This CDR3 region has 16 residues. The CDR3 region is CATSRDRDRGLNEQYF. CDR3 bases: TGTGCCACCAGCAGAGATCGGGACAGGGGATTGAACGAGCAGTACTTC.

The chain combines TRBV4-1 with TRBJ2-2, with 11 bases that match TRBD2. This CDR3 comprises 17 residues. With 1 base clipped from V and 1 base from J, the junction kept 2 bases outside the gene matches. The germline gives CDR1 MGHRA, CDR2 YSYEKL. DNA for the CDR3: TGCGCCAGCAGCCAAGTACTAGCGGGAGAGAACACCGGGGAGCTGTTTTTT. Its protein product is CASSQVLAGENTGELFF.

The genes are TRBV7-9 and TRBJ2-6, with unresolved D. The V end lost 2 bases, the J end lost 4 bases, and 6 bases lay between the germline ends. CDR3 length: 14 amino acids. CDR1 and CDR2 (germline): SEHNR, FQNEAQ (reference sequence). The CDR3 sequence is CASSLIYGANVLTF. As DNA, the CDR3 is TGTGCCAGCAGCTTAATTTACGGGGCCAACGTCCTGACTTTC.

In this sample, this clone turned up once. The genes are TRBV10-3 and TRBJ2-1; TRBD1 aligns across 8 bases. Trimming cost V 0 bases and J 3 bases; bases outside gene matches: 4. This CDR3 region has 16 residues. Germline CDR1 reads ENHRY; CDR2 reads SYGVKD. CDR3 DNA sequence: TGTGCCATCAGTGAGTCGCTGGACAGGGTCTACAATGAGCAGTTCTTC. Its protein is CAISESLDRVYNEQFF.

The rearrangement links TRBV21-1 to TRBJ2-1; the table assigns TRBD2, which was not confirmed against the DNA. TRBV21-1 is described as a pseudogene. The CDR3 contains 14 residues. The CDR3 bases are TGTGCCAGCAGCAACGAGCGGGATTACAATGAGCAGTTCTTC. Translating gives CASSNERDYNEQFF.

This clone turned up a few times. This chain uses TRBV9 with TRBJ1-1; weak D call: TRBD1 (5 bases). Germline V gene sequence: CDR1 SGDLS, CDR2 YYNGEE. The CDR3 totals 15 residues. V lost 0 bases, J lost 3 bases, and 12 bases lay in between. The CDR3 DNA sequence: TGTGCCAGCAGCGTAGTCCCGGGACCGTACACTGAAGCTTTCTTT. This gives the protein CASSVVPGPYTEAFF.

The genes are TRBV4-1 and TRBJ1-2; no firm D call. Germline CDR1 reads MGHRA; CDR2 reads YSYEKL. V shed 8 bases and J shed 3 bases, with 19 bases lying between them. This CDR3 spans 15 amino acids. CDR3 sequence reads: CASRPIAASHYGYTF. The DNA of the CDR3 is TGCGCCAGCCGTCCCATTGCAGCGTCTCACTATGGCTACACCTTC.

V gene TRBV29-1 combines with J gene TRBJ2-4, with a tentative D call TRBD2 (6 bases). The DNA end lines up better with TRBJ2-7; the J call may be wrong. CDR1 and CDR2 (germline): SQVTM, ANQGSEA. The CDR3 extends over 13 amino acids. Written as DNA, the CDR3 is TGCAGCGTTGAGGGAGGAGAATCCTACGAGCAGTACTTC. Translated: CSVEGGESYEQYF.